Following are 9 T cell receptor beta chains from one sample sequenced in a study of technical replicates of blood from a few donors. Clones were read by immunoSEQ multiplex PCR, and TCRdb kept only the in-frame ones, dropping some. Seen here are about 59,000 clones, around 95% observed once, and the top ten hold less than 4.5%. Sequencing was done on a sample of PBMCs. These receptors were obtained from a human donor in good health. Some clones in this sample may be carry-over from other donors' samples.

V gene TRBV9 combines with J gene TRBJ1-2, with unresolved D. Germline loops: CDR1 SGDLS, CDR2 YYNGEE. This CDR3 spans 11 amino acids. V was clipped by 6 bases and J by 2 bases, with 5 bases between them. CDR3 bases: TGTGCCAGCAAAGCAAACTATGGCTACACCTTC. Residues: CASKANYGYTF.

This chain connects TRBV7-2 to TRBJ1-2, with 9 bases lining up with TRBD1. Germline CDR1 and CDR2: SGHTA and FQGNSA. This CDR3 is built from 13 residues. The trim removed 5 bases at V and 7 bases at J, leaving 5 bases unmatched. The CDR3 DNA is TGTGCCAGCAGCCAACAGGGGGCGAGTGGCTACACCTTC. This encodes CASSQQGASGYTF.

The chain employs TRBV6-1 and TRBJ2-1, with 7 bases that match TRBD1. V lost 8 bases and J lost 7; bases outside the gene matches: 14. This CDR3 spans 15 amino acids. Germline CDR1 and CDR2: MNHNS and SASEGT. For the CDR3, the DNA is TGTGCCAGCCAATACAGGGGTACCCGATCAAATGAGCAGTTCTTC. This encodes CASQYRGTRSNEQFF.

The chain has TRBV9 and TRBJ2-4; unclear D gene. Germline-derived CDR1 and CDR2 are SGDLS and YYNGEE. Trimming pared 0 bases from V and 3 bases from J, leaving 10 bases between. The CDR3 has 15 residues. For the CDR3, the DNA is TGTGCCAGCAGCGTAGGTCTCACAGACAAAAACATTCAGTACTTC. Its translation: CASSVGLTDKNIQYF.

The genes are TRBV6-5 and TRBJ1-1; a possible D gene is TRBD1 (5 bases). CDR3 length: 14 amino acids. Germline lookup yields CDR1 MNHEY and CDR2 SVGAGI. With 6 bases removed from V and 4 bases from J, the gap between germline ends came to 15 bases. The CDR3 region has the DNA TGTGCCAGCAGCCGCTTGGGGGGGGGCACTGAAGCTTTCTTT. Translated, it gives CASSRLGGGTEAFF.

The chain combines TRBV29-1 with TRBJ2-1, with a tentative D call TRBD2 (5 bases). CDR1 and CDR2 (germline): SQVTM, ANQGSEA. V was pared by 4 bases and J by 6 bases, with 10 bases between. CDR3 length: 12 amino acids. The CDR3 is CSVVRAANEQFF. CDR3 nucleotides: TGCAGCGTTGTGAGAGCGGCCAATGAGCAGTTCTTC.

The V gene is TRBV4-1, the J gene TRBJ1-5; the match to TRBD1 covers 7 bases. This CDR3 comprises 13 residues. Unmatched junction bases numbered 6, after V lost 0 bases and J lost 13 bases. Germline loops: CDR1 MGHRA, CDR2 YSYEKL. CDR3 DNA: TGCGCCAGCAGCCAAGAAAGAGGGACAGTTCAGCATTTT. This sequence encodes CASSQERGTVQHF.

The chain combines TRBV2 with TRBJ2-5; no definite D call. This CDR3 is built from 13 residues. Trimming took 8 bases from V and 2 from J, leaving 12 bases between them. The germline V gene has CDR1 SNHLY and CDR2 FYNNEI. The CDR3 loop is CASFDWIQETQYF. The CDR3 nucleotides read TGTGCCAGCTTCGACTGGATACAAGAGACCCAGTACTTC.

The chain joins TRBV10-3 to TRBJ2-5, with D tentatively TRBD1 (5 bases). The CDR3 totals 14 residues. Trimming shortened V by 3 bases and J by 1 base, and 9 bases separated the two germline ends. Germline loops: CDR1 ENHRY, CDR2 SYGVKD. CDR3 sequence reads: CAISERGSQETQYF. The CDR3 nucleotides read TGTGCCATCAGTGAAAGGGGCAGCCAAGAGACCCAGTACTTC.